This record concerns one T cell receptor beta chain sequence. RNA amounts of roughly 0.45 to 1 ug underwent reverse transcription with random hexamers. TCRdb reprocessed the immunoSEQ multiplex PCR reads via MiXCR and lists one record per CDR3 protein. The sample carries under 200,000 distinct CDR3 sequences, 90% to 97% recorded once. The entry originates in a study of CD8 T cells in Susac syndrome. CDR1 is SGHTS, CDR2 YDEGEE, per germline. CDR3 length: 12 amino acids. With 4 bases removed from V and 6 bases from J, the gap between germline ends came to 11 bases. The sequenced material came from CD4+ T cells from PBMCs. This chain uses TRBV5-8 with TRBJ2-7; tentatively, D is TRBD2 (6 bases). The receptor comes from a human donor with Susac syndrome. The CDR3 DNA is TGTGCCAGCAGCCGGAGGGGAGGCGAGCAGTACTTC. Protein product: CASSRRGGEQYF.